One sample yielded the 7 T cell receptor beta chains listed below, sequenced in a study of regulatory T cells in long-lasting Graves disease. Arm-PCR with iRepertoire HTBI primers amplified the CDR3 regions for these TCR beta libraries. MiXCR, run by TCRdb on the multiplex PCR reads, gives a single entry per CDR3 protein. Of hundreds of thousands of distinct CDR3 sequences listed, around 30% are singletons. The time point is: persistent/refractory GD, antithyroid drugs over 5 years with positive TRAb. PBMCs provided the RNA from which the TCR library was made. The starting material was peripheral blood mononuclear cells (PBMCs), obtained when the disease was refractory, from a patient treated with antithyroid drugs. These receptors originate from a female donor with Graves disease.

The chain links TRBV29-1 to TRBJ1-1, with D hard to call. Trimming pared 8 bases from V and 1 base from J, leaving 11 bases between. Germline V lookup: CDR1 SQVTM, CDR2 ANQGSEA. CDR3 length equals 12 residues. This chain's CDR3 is CSSGPANTEAFF. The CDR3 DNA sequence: TGCAGCTCTGGGCCGGCGAACACTGAAGCTTTCTTT.

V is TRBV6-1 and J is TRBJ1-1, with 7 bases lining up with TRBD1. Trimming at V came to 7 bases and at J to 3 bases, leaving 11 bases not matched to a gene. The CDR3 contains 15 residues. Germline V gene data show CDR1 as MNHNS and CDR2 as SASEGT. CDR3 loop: CASIRTGALDTEAFF. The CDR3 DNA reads TGTGCCAGCATAAGAACAGGGGCGCTGGACACTGAAGCTTTCTTT.

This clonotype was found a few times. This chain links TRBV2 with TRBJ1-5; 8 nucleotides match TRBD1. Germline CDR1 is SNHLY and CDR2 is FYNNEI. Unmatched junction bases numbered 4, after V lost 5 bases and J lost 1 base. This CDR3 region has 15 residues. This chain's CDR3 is CASSKTGDSNQPQHF. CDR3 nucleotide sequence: TGTGCCAGCAGTAAGACAGGGGACAGCAATCAGCCCCAGCATTTT.

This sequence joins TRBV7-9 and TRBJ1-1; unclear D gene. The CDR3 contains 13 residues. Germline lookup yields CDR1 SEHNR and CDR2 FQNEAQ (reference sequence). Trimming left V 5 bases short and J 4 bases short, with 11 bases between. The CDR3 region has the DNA TGTGCCAGCAGCCCCAGCTGGGTCACTGAAGCTTTCTTT. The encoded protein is CASSPSWVTEAFF. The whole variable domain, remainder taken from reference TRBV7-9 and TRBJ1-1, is DTGVSQNPRHKITKRGQNVTFRCDPISEHNRLYWYRQTLGQGPEFLTYFQNEAQLEKSRLLSDRFSAERPKGSFSTLEIQRTEQGDSAMYLCASSPSWVTEAFFGQGTRLTVV.

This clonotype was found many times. CDR3 nucleotides: TGTGCCAGCAGTTTCGGGACAGGGAAGAGGTATACAAATCAGCCCCAGCATTTT. It yields the protein CASSFGTGKRYTNQPQHF. The chain recombines TRBV28 with TRBJ1-5, with 9 bases lining up with TRBD1. Per the germline V gene, CDR1 is MDHEN and CDR2 is SYDVKM. V lost 3 bases, J lost 4 bases, and 13 bases stayed unmatched. The CDR3 totals 18 residues.

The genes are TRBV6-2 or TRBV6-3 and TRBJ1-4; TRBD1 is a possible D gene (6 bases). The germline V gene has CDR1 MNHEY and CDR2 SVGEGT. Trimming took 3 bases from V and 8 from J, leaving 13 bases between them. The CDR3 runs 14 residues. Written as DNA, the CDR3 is TGTGCCAGCAGTTATCGCGGGGGCCTCGAAAAACTGTTTTTT. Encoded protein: CASSYRGGLEKLFF.

The CDR3 is CASSTRDRTYEQYF. CDR3 coding DNA: TGTGCCAGCAGTACCCGGGACAGAACCTACGAGCAGTACTTC. This chain uses TRBV6-1 with TRBJ2-7; TRBD1 matches 7 bases. The V gene end was trimmed by 5 bases and the J gene end by 2 bases; junction bases not matched to a gene: 6. The CDR3 runs to 14 residues. CDR1 MNHNS and CDR2 SASEGT come from the germline V gene.